Presented here are 32 T cell receptor beta chains from one specimen sequenced in a study of CD8 T cell repertoires and HIV-1 epitope variants. TCRdb's table, derived via immunoSEQ multiplex PCR, lists solely in-frame clones and lacks some. The table lists under 100,000 clones, over 70% of them singletons. Source material: uncultured baseline CD8+ T cells from peripheral blood mononuclear cells (PBMCs). The source of these receptors is a male donor with HIV.

This chain links TRBV5-1 with TRBJ2-5; D gene unclear. CDR3 length: 15 residues. Per the germline V gene, CDR1 is SGHRS and CDR2 is YFSETQ. V was clipped by 1 base and J by 1 base, with 11 bases between them. The CDR3 region is CASSLTKALQETQYF. CDR3 nucleotide sequence: TGCGCCAGCAGCTTGACTAAAGCCCTCCAAGAGACCCAGTACTTC.

The chain carries TRBV6-5 and TRBJ2-3; the D is unclear. The CDR3 loop spans 16 amino acids. Germline V gene sequence: CDR1 MNHEY, CDR2 SVGAGI. V shed 4 bases and J shed 2 bases, with 16 bases lying between them. CDR3 sequence: CASSSYSRGATDTQYF. In DNA form, the CDR3 reads TGTGCCAGCAGTTCGTACTCCCGCGGCGCCACAGATACGCAGTATTTT.

The chain joins TRBV6-5 to TRBJ2-7; TRBD1 aligns across 7 bases. CDR3 length: 15 amino acids. The J segment lost 6 bases and the V segment lost 2 bases, leaving 10 bases of the junction unmatched. CDR1 is MNHEY and CDR2 is SVGAGI in the germline V gene. The CDR3 here is CASSYPSTGSGEQYF. CDR3 in DNA: TGTGCCAGCAGTTACCCGTCGACAGGGTCTGGCGAGCAGTACTTC.

This sequence joins TRBV11-2 and TRBJ2-7; 9 nucleotides align to TRBD2. CDR1 SGHAT and CDR2 FQNNGV come from the germline V gene. Losses at the gene ends were 5 bases for V and 4 bases for J; bases not matched to a gene: 18. The CDR3 is 18 residues long. For the CDR3, the DNA is TGTGCCAGCAGCCAAATCAACAGGGTAGCGGGAGCCGGGTACGAGCAGTACTTC. This encodes CASSQINRVAGAGYEQYF.

The genes are TRBV4-3 and TRBJ2-1; D ambiguous. Germline V gives CDR1 LGHNA, CDR2 YSLEER. Trimming left V 0 bases short and J 3 bases short, with 9 bases between. This CDR3 has 15 amino acids. CDR3: CASSQDLSGYNEQFF. The CDR3 nucleotides read TGCGCCAGCAGCCAAGATCTTTCAGGCTACAATGAGCAGTTCTTC.

This clone was seen once. The chain links TRBV30 to TRBJ1-2, with unresolved D. V was pared by 4 bases and J by 4 bases, with 16 bases between. Germline values: CDR1 GTSNPN, CDR2 SVGIG (reference sequence). CDR3 length: 14 residues. The CDR3 sequence: CAWILRGGPYGYTF. In DNA form, the CDR3 reads TGTGCCTGGATCCTTCGGGGTGGGCCCTATGGCTACACCTTC.

V gene TRBV29-1 combines with J gene TRBJ2-3, with TRBD2 matching over 10 bases. The CDR3 sequence is 17 residues long. Germline-derived CDR1 and CDR2 are SQVTM and ANQGSEA. V shed 3 bases, J shed 2 bases, and the junction held 11 bases outside the gene matches. CDR3 region: CSVDWGGTSGITDTQYF. The CDR3 nucleotides read TGCAGCGTTGATTGGGGTGGAACTAGCGGGATCACAGATACGCAGTATTTT.

Worth noting for this clone: The identical CDR3 is also encoded by other nucleotide sequences in the sample. The chain is built from TRBV27 and TRBJ1-1; D call uncertain. Germline CDR1 is MNHEY and CDR2 is SMNVEV (reference sequence). Trimming shortened V by 0 bases and J by 0 bases, and 2 bases separated the two germline ends. CDR3 size: 13 residues. The CDR3 region is CASSLSVNTEAFF. The DNA for the CDR3 is TGTGCCAGCAGTTTATCCGTGAACACTGAAGCTTTCTTT.

This clone was counted ten times or more. This chain connects TRBV28 to TRBJ2-7; maybe TRBD2 (6 bases). Trimming stripped 5 bases from V and 7 bases from J, with 21 bases between. Germline CDR1 and CDR2: MDHEN and SYDVKM. CDR3 length: 15 amino acids. The CDR3: CASSPPLGPGGEQYF. The CDR3 DNA follows: TGTGCCAGCAGTCCTCCCCTGGGCCCTGGGGGGGAGCAGTACTTC.

The rearrangement joins TRBV10-1 to TRBJ2-5, with 13 bases matching TRBD2. Unmatched junction bases numbered 6, after V lost 0 bases and J lost 5 bases. Germline V CDR1 and CDR2: WNHNN, SYGVQD (reference sequence). The CDR3 has 17 amino acids. CDR3 nucleotides: TGCGCCAGCAGTGAGTCGGGGACTAGCGGGATGGGGGAGACCCAGTACTTC. Encoded protein: CASSESGTSGMGETQYF.

The rearrangement uses TRBV4-2 and TRBJ2-4; D is unresolved. CDR3 length equals 17 residues. The V end was cut by 2 bases, the J end by 0 bases, with 14 bases between. The germline gives CDR1 LGHNA, CDR2 YNFKEQ. CDR3 sequence reads: CASSQTGPILAKNIQYF. DNA of the CDR3: TGTGCCAGCAGCCAAACCGGACCCATATTAGCCAAAAACATTCAGTACTTC.

J is TRBJ2-7 and V is TRBV4-2; 10 nucleotides agree with TRBD2. The germline CDR1 and CDR2 sequences are LGHNA and YNFKEQ. Unmatched junction bases numbered 4, after V lost 1 base and J lost 1 base. The CDR3 totals 16 residues. The CDR3 protein is CASSQGTSGPSYEQYF. CDR3 DNA sequence: TGTGCCAGCAGCCAAGGGACTAGCGGACCATCCTACGAGCAGTACTTC.

In this sample, this clone turned up many times. The V gene is TRBV28, the J gene TRBJ1-5; D unresolved. V was cut by 5 bases and J by 0 bases, with 8 bases left in between. From germline, CDR1 is MDHEN and CDR2 SYDVKM. This CDR3 contains 14 residues. The CDR3 region has the DNA TGTGCCAGCAGTCCCTCGAGTAGCAATCAGCCCCAGCATTTT. It yields the protein CASSPSSSNQPQHF.

The rearrangement links TRBV5-4 to TRBJ1-2; D gene ambiguous. Germline V gene sequence: CDR1 SGHNT, CDR2 YYREEE (reference sequence). The germline V and J ends were trimmed by 0 bases and 4 bases, with 13 bases remaining between them. The CDR3 sequence is 15 residues long. The CDR3 region is CASSLANRLRYGYTF. In nucleotides, the CDR3 is TGTGCCAGCAGCTTGGCCAACAGACTGCGCTATGGCTACACCTTC.

This clone was observed once. The chain combines TRBV21-1 with TRBJ2-7; the tabulated D call, TRBD2, remains unverified against the DNA. TRBV21-1 is marked as a pseudogene. The CDR3 sequence is 17 residues long. In nucleotides, the CDR3 is TGTGCCAGCAGCAAAAAGGCTAGCGGGGGAGGATCTCACGAGCAGTACTTC. This sequence encodes CASSKKASGGGSHEQYF.

The chain links TRBV7-3 to TRBJ2-1; maybe TRBD1 (6 bases). This CDR3 region has 15 residues. Trimming left V 4 bases short and J 0 bases short, with 10 bases between. CDR1 SGHTA and CDR2 FQGTGA come from the germline V gene. This CDR3 reads CASSSRGGSYNEQFF. Here the CDR3 DNA reads TGTGCCAGCAGCTCCCGAGGGGGCTCCTACAATGAGCAGTTCTTC.

This clone was seen a single time. The chain joins TRBV9 to TRBJ2-1; 10 bases map to TRBD1. The CDR3 covers 16 residues. Per the germline V gene, CDR1 is SGDLS and CDR2 is YYNGEE. J gave up 8 bases and V 0 bases, and 8 bases lay outside the gene matches. The CDR3 loop is CASSVGVTGGMDEQFF. In DNA form, the CDR3 reads TGTGCCAGCAGCGTAGGCGTGACAGGGGGCATGGATGAGCAGTTCTTC.

This chain links TRBV29-1 with TRBJ2-1, with 8 bases aligning to TRBD2. CDR1 and CDR2 (germline): SQVTM, ANQGSEA. The CDR3 has 16 residues. V lost 7 bases, J lost 3 bases, and 14 bases stayed unmatched. The CDR3, as DNA: TGCAGCGCCCTTCGCCTGGGGCTAGCGGGCTACAATGAGCAGTTCTTC. Amino acid sequence: CSALRLGLAGYNEQFF.

The rearrangement uses TRBV14 and TRBJ1-2; D remains ambiguous. This CDR3 has 12 amino acids. Between the trimmed V and J ends, which lost 1 base and 5 bases, there was a span of 5 bases. Germline V lookup: CDR1 SGHDN, CDR2 FVKESK. The CDR3 DNA reads as TGTGCCAGCAGCCAAGGAGCTTATGGCTACACCTTC. Translating it yields CASSQGAYGYTF.

This clone has only a few counts. The V gene is TRBV4-1, the J gene TRBJ2-1; 12 bases fit TRBD2. V trimming: 3 bases; J trimming: 7 bases; junction bases outside the gene matches: 10. The germline V gene has CDR1 MGHRA and CDR2 YSYEKL. The CDR3 length is 17 residues. CDR3 sequence: CASSQAPSGGAQNEQFF. As DNA, the CDR3 is TGCGCCAGCAGCCAGGCCCCTAGCGGGGGGGCACAGAATGAGCAGTTCTTC.

This chain joins TRBV27 and TRBJ1-2, with D unclear. Germline CDR1 reads MNHEY; CDR2 reads SMNVEV (reference sequence). Trimming left V 2 bases short and J 4 bases short, with 8 bases between. This CDR3 is built from 13 residues. The CDR3 region has the DNA TGTGCCAGCAGTTTAGAGGGATTCTATGGCTACACCTTC. Translated, it gives CASSLEGFYGYTF.

The rearrangement links TRBV27 to TRBJ2-7; no firm D call. V was trimmed by 5 bases and J by 0 bases, leaving 11 bases between them. Germline V gene lookup returns CDR1 MNHEY and CDR2 SMNVEV (reference sequence). The CDR3 loop spans 14 amino acids. For the CDR3, the DNA is TGTGCCAGCAGTGCTACTCCGAACTCCTACGAGCAGTACTTC. Amino acids: CASSATPNSYEQYF.

This clone was seen a few times. Different DNA sequences within this sample yield the same CDR3. V usage is TRBV2 and J usage is TRBJ2-7; 8 nucleotides agree with TRBD2. V shed 2 bases, J shed 5 bases, and the junction held 8 bases outside the gene matches. This CDR3 spans 15 amino acids. Germline values: CDR1 SNHLY, CDR2 FYNNEI. CDR3 coding DNA: TGTGCCAGCAGTGAAAGGGGACTAGTTAACCACGAGCAGTACTTC. The encoded protein is CASSERGLVNHEQYF.

V is TRBV7-9 and J is TRBJ2-1; 12 bases are a match to TRBD2. From germline, CDR1 is SEHNR and CDR2 FQNEAQ (reference sequence). The CDR3 extends over 19 amino acids. J gave up 6 bases and V 1 base, and 13 bases lay outside the gene matches. The CDR3 bases are TGTGCCAGCAGCTTAGGGACTAGCGGGGTAGTCAAGATGGGCAATGAGCAGTTCTTC. Residues: CASSLGTSGVVKMGNEQFF.

The chain joins TRBV6-1 to TRBJ1-1; tentative D call: TRBD1 (5 bases). The CDR3 totals 14 residues. V was trimmed by 2 bases and J by 4 bases, leaving 11 bases between them. Germline assignment: CDR1 MNHNS and CDR2 SASEGT. CDR3 in amino acids: CASSEWSGGTEAFF. For the CDR3, the DNA is TGTGCCAGCAGTGAATGGTCGGGGGGCACTGAAGCTTTCTTT.

The V call is TRBV10-3, the J call TRBJ1-2, with 7 bases identical to TRBD1. The V segment lost 6 bases and the J segment 4 bases; nucleotides outside the gene matches: 5. The V gene's germline CDR1 is ENHRY and CDR2 SYGVKD. The CDR3 sequence is 13 residues long. CDR3 nucleotide sequence: TGTGCCATCAGCGATGACAGGGCCTATGGCTACACCTTC. This gives the protein CAISDDRAYGYTF.

V gene TRBV11-2 combines with J gene TRBJ1-1; possibly TRBD1 for D (6 bases). This CDR3 contains 15 residues. The V gene's germline CDR1 is SGHAT and CDR2 FQNNGV. V shed 4 bases and J shed 4 bases, with 16 bases lying between them. CDR3 sequence: CASSSTGGRSTEAFF. Here the CDR3 DNA reads TGTGCCAGCAGCTCTACCGGGGGGCGGAGCACTGAAGCTTTCTTT.

The chain is built from TRBV7-2 and TRBJ1-2; a possible D gene is TRBD1 (5 bases). V was clipped by 1 base and J by 0 bases, with 12 bases between them. Germline values: CDR1 SGHTA, CDR2 FQGNSA. The CDR3 consists of 16 residues. The DNA for the CDR3 is TGTGCCAGCAGCTTAGGCGGACATGATGCTAACTATGGCTACACCTTC. Amino acid sequence: CASSLGGHDANYGYTF.

The genes are TRBV28 and TRBJ1-1; D gene uncertain. Germline-derived CDR1 and CDR2 are MDHEN and SYDVKM. Trimming stripped 0 bases from V and 11 bases from J, with 10 bases between. The CDR3 runs 12 residues. The CDR3 DNA reads TGTGCCAGCAGTTTATGGGGGTACGAGGCTTTCTTT. Its protein is CASSLWGYEAFF.

The chain uses TRBV5-1 and TRBJ2-1; 7 positions agree with TRBD1. V lost 6 bases, J lost 4 bases, and 10 bases stayed unmatched. Per germline, CDR1 SGHRS and CDR2 YFSETQ. CDR3 size: 15 residues. The CDR3: CASTSSGTDYNEQFF. The DNA of the CDR3 is TGCGCCAGCACCTCGTCCGGGACAGATTACAATGAGCAGTTCTTC.

The chain has TRBV18 and TRBJ1-2; 7 bases fit TRBD1. J gave up 7 bases and V 1 base, and 6 bases lay outside the gene matches. CDR3 size: 14 residues. The germline V gene encodes CDR1 KGHSH and CDR2 LQKENI. The CDR3 region is CASSPLTGLSGYTF. CDR3 coding DNA: TGTGCCAGCTCACCACTGACAGGGTTAAGTGGCTACACCTTC.

This clone was detected ten times or more. The chain has TRBV10-2 and TRBJ2-5; no clear D. V was clipped by 2 bases and J by 4 bases, with 17 bases between them. The CDR3 covers 16 residues. Germline CDR1 reads WSHSY; CDR2 reads SAAADI. CDR3 amino acids: CASSEGKIVSRETQYF. For the CDR3, the DNA is TGCGCCAGCAGTGAGGGAAAAATCGTGTCTAGAGAGACCCAGTACTTC.